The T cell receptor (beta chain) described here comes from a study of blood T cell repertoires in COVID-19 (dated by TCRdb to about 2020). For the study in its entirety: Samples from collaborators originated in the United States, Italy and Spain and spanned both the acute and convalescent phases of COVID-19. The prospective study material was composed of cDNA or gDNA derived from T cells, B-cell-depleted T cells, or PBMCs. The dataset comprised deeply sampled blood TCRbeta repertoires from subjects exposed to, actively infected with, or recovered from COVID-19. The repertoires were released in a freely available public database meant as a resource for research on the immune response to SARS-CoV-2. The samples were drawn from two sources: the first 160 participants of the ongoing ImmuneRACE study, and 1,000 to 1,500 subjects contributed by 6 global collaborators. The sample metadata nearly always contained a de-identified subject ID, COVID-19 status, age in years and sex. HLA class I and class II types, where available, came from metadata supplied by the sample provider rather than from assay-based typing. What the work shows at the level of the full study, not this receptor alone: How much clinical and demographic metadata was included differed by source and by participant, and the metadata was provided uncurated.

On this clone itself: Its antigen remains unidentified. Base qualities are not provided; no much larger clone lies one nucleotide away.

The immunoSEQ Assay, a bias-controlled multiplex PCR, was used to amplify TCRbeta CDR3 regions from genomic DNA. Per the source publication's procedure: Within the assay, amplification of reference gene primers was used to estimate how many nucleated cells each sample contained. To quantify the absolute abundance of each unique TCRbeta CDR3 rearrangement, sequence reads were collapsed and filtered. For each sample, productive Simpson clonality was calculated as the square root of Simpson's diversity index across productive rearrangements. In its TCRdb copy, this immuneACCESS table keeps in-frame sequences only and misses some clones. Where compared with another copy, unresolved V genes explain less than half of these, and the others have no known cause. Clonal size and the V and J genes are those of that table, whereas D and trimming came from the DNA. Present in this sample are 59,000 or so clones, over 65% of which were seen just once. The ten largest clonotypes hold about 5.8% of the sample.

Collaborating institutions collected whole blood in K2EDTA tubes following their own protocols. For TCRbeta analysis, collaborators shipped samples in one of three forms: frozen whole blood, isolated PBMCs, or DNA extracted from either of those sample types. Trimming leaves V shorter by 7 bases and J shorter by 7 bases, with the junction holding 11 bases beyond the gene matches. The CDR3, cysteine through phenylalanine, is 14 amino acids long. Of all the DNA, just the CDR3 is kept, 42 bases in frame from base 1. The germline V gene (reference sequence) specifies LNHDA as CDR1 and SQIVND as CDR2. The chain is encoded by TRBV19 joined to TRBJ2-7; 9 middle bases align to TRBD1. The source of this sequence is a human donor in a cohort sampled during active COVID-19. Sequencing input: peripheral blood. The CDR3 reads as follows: CASTPRTGEDEQYF. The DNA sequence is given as TGTGCCAGTACCCCAAGGACAGGGGAAGATGAGCAGTACTTC. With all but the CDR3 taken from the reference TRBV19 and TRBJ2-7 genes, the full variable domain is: DGGITQSPKYLFRKEGQNVTLSCEQNLNHDAMYWYRQDPGQGLRLIYYSQIVNDFQKGDIAEGYSVSREKKESFPLTVTSAQKNPTAFYLCASTPRTGEDEQYFGPGTRLTVT.